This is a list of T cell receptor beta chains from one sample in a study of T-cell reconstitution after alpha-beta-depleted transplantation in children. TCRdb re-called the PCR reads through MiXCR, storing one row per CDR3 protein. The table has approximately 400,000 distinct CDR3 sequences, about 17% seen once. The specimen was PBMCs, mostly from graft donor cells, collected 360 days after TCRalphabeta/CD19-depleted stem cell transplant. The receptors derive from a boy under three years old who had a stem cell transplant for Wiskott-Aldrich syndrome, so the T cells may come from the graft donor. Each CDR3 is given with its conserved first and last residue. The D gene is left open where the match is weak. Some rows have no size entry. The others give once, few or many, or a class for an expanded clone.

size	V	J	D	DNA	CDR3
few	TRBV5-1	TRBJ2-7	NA	TGCGCCAGCAGCTTGCCAGACTCCCGGCACGAGCAGTACTTC	CASSLPDSRHEQYF
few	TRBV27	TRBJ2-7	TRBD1	TGTGCCAGCAGTTCCGGGACAGGTCCCTTCTTGGGAAACGAGCAGTACTTC	CASSSGTGPFLGNEQYF
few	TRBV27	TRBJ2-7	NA	TGTGCCAGCAGTTTCCTGCGGCAGGCTAAGGACGAGCAGTACTTC	CASSFLRQAKDEQYF
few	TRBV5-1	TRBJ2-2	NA	TGCGCCAGCAGCACCTCAGGGGCCAACACCGGGGAGCTGTTTTTT	CASSTSGANTGELFF
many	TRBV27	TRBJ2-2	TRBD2	TGTGCCAGCAGTTTGGTTTGGGCGGGGGGCTACACCGGGGAGCTGTTTTTT	CASSLVWAGGYTGELFF
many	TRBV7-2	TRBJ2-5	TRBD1	TGTGCCAGCAGCTTAGTACAGGGGGAGACCCAGTACTTC	CASSLVQGETQYF
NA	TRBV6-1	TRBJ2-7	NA	TGTGCCAGCAGTAAGACGGGACTTCAAACTAGTGAGCAGTACTTC	CASSKTGLQTSEQYF
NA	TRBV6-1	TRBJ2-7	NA	TGTGCCAGTGGCTCAGGGACTCCATCCTACGAGCAGTACTTC	CASGSGTPSYEQYF
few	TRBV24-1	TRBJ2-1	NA	TGTGCCACCAGTGATTTCTCCAGGGGGGGTTTTCAAGATGAGCAGTTCTTC	CATSDFSRGGFQDEQFF
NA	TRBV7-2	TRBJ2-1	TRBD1	TGTGCCAGCAGCCAAGTCGCCGGGACAGGGGCCAATGAGCAGTTCTTC	CASSQVAGTGANEQFF
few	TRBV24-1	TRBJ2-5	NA	TGTGCCACCAGTGTAACGGCAGCAAGTGAGACCCAGTACTTC	CATSVTAASETQYF
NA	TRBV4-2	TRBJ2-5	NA	TGTGCCAGCAGCCAAGATGGGGCGAGGGAGACCCAGTACTTC	CASSQDGARETQYF
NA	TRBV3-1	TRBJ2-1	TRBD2	TGTGCCAGCAGCTCTAGCGGGAGACGGTCCTACAATGAGCAGTTCTTC	CASSSSGRRSYNEQFF
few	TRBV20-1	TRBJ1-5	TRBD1	TGCAGTGCTACGGACAGGGGCCGGTATAGCAATCAGCCCCAGCATTTT	CSATDRGRYSNQPQHF
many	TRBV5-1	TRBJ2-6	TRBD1	TGCGCCAGCAGCTCCGGGACAGGGGCTTCTGGGGCCAACGTCCTGACTTTC	CASSSGTGASGANVLTF
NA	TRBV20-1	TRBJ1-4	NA	TGCAGTGTTCGGGGACTGATCAATGAAAAACTGTTTTTT	CSVRGLINEKLFF
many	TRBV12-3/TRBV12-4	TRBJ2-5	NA	TGTGCCAGCAGTTTAAACTCCTGGACCCAGTACTTC	CASSLNSWTQYF
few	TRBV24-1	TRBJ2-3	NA	TGTGCCACCAGTGATATGGACTTTGATACGCAGTATTTT	CATSDMDFDTQYF
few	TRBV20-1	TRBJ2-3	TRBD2	TGCAGCCGTGCAAGACTAGCGGGAGTTGGAGATACGCAGTTTTTT	CSRARLAGVGDTQFF
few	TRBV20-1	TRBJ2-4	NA	TGCAGTGCACTCTCCCCGGGACTAGCCAAAAACATTCAGTACTTC	CSALSPGLAKNIQYF
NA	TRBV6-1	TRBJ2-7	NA	TGTGCCAGCAGTGAACCCCCCCTTGATCCGTTCAGGGTCCCCTACGAGCAGTACTTC	CASSEPPLDPFRVPYEQYF
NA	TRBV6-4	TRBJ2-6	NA	TGTACCAGCAGTGCCCGGGTACAAGCCTATTCTGGGGCCAACGTCCTGACTTTC	CTSSARVQAYSGANVLTF
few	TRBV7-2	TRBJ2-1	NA	TGTGCCAGCAGCTTAGTTAAGAGCTCCTACAATGAGCAGTTCTTC	CASSLVKSSYNEQFF
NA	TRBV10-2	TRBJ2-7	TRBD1	TGCGCCAGCAGTGAACCCGGGACAGGACGTTACGAGCAGTACTTC	CASSEPGTGRYEQYF
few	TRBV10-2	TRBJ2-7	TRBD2	TGCGCCAGCAGCCGGACTAGCGGGGGGAGATACGAGCAGTACTTC	CASSRTSGGRYEQYF
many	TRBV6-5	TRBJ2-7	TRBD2	TGTGCCAGCAGTCCCGTAGCGGGGAAGTACGAGCAGTACTTC	CASSPVAGKYEQYF
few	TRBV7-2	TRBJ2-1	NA	TGTGCCAGCAGCGATGTCATAAGCTTTAGCTCCTACAATGAGCAGTTCTTC	CASSDVISFSSYNEQFF
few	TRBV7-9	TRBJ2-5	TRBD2	TGTGCCAGCAGCTTAGGGACTAGCGGGAAAGAGACCCAGTACTTC	CASSLGTSGKETQYF
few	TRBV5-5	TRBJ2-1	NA	TGTGCCAGCCGGGGGATGGGTGAGCAGTTCTTC	CASRGMGEQFF
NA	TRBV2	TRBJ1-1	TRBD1	TGTGCCGCCCACCCAGGGGGCGCGATTGAAGCTTTCTTT	CAAHPGGAIEAFF
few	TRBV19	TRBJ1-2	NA	TGTGCCAGTAGTACAGACGCGAACTATGGCTACACCTTC	CASSTDANYGYTF
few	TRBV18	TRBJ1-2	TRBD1	TGTGCCAGCTCACCCGACAGGGGGACTGGCTACACCTTC	CASSPDRGTGYTF
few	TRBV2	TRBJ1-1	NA	TGTGCCAGGGTGCTTAATTTGAGGAGCACTGAAGCTTTCTTT	CARVLNLRSTEAFF
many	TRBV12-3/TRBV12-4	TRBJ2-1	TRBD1	TGTGCCAGCAGTCCTCGGACAGGGGAGGATGAGCAGTTCTTC	CASSPRTGEDEQFF
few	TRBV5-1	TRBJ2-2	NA	TGCGCCAGCTGTTCTGAGCCCACCGGGGAGCTGTTTTTT	CASCSEPTGELFF
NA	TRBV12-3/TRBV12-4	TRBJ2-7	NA	TGTGCCAGCAGTTTTGGACTAACAGGGGCCTCCTACGAGCAGTACTTC	CASSFGLTGASYEQYF
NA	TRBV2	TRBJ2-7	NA	TGTGCCATCAGTTTGTCCTTATCTACAGCGATGAGCTCCTACGAGCAGTACTTC	CAISLSLSTAMSSYEQYF
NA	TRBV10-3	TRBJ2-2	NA	TGTGCCATCAGTGGGGACTTCTACACCGGGGAGCTGTTTTTT	CAISGDFYTGELFF
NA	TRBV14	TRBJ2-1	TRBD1	TGTGCCAGCAGCCAATTCCGGGACAGGGGATCCTACAATGAGCAGTTCTTC	CASSQFRDRGSYNEQFF
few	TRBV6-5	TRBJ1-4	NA	TGTGCCAGCAGCTACAGATACCGGGGTTCAACTAATGAAAAACTGTTTTTT	CASSYRYRGSTNEKLFF
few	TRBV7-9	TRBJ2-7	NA	TGTGCCAGCAGCGCCCGGCAGCCATCTCCCTACGAGCAGTACTTC	CASSARQPSPYEQYF
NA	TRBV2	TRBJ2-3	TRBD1	TGTGCCAGCAGTCCGGACAGGCTAACAGATACGCAGTATTTT	CASSPDRLTDTQYF
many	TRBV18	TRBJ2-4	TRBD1	TGTGCCAGCTCACCGGTACAGGGGGTCCCCAACATTCAGTACTTC	CASSPVQGVPNIQYF
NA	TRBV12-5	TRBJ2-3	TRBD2	TGTGCTAGTGGTTCGGGGACTAGCGGCACAGATACGCAGTATTTT	CASGSGTSGTDTQYF
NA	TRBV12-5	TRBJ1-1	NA	TGTGCTAGTGGTTTGGCTGGAAAGTCCGTATGGAACACTGAAGCTTTCTTT	CASGLAGKSVWNTEAFF
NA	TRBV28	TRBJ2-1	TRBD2	TGTGCCAGCAGTTTCTTACTAGCGGTAGGAGTTCGGTTCTTC	CASSFLLAVGVRFF
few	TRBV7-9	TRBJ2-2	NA	TGTGCCAGCAGCCCCGGCAGGGGACAGAACACCGGGGAGCTGTTTTTT	CASSPGRGQNTGELFF
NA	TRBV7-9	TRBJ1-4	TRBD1	TGTGCCAGCAGTTCAGGGGGCGCGTATGAAAAACTGTTTTTT	CASSSGGAYEKLFF
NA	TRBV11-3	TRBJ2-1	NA	TGTGCCAGCAGCTTAAATAGCAATGAGCAGTTCTTC	CASSLNSNEQFF
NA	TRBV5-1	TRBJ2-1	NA	TGCGCCAGCAGCTTGGGGGGAGGGGGTCACAATGAGCAGTTCTTC	CASSLGGGGHNEQFF
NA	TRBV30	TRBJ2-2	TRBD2	TGTGCCTGGGCCGGGGGGGCCCGAACCGGGGAGCTGTTTTTT	CAWAGGARTGELFF
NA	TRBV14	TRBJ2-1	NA	TGTGCCAGCAGCCAAGACATCCCCTGGGCGGTGAATGAGCAGTTCTTC	CASSQDIPWAVNEQFF
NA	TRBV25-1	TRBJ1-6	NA	TGTGCCAGCACTCCGGGAGGGAGCCGTAATTCACCCCTCCACTTT	CASTPGGSRNSPLHF
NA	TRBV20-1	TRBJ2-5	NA	TGCAGTGCTGAGTTTGACGGGGAGACCCAGTACTTC	CSAEFDGETQYF
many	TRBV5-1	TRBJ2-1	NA	TGCGCCAGCAGCGTGACGGGGGTTCTCAATGAGCAGTTCTTC	CASSVTGVLNEQFF